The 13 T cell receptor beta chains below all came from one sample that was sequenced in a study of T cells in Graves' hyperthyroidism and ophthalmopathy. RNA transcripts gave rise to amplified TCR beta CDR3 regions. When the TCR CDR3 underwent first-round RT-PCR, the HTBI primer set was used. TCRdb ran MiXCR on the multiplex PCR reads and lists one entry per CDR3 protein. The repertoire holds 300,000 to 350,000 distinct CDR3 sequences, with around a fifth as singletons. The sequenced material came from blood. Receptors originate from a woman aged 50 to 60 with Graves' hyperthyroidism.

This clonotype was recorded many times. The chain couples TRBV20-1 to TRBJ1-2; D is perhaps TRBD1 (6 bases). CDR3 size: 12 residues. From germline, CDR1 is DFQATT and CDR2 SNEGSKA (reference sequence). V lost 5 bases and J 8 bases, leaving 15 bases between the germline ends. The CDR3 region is CSAPPTGYGYTF. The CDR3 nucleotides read TGCAGTGCTCCCCCCACAGGGTACGGCTACACCTTC.

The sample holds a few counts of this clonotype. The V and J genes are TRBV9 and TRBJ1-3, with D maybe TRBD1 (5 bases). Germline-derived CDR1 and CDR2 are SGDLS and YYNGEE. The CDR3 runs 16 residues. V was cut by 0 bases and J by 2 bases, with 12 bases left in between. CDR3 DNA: TGTGCCAGCAGCGTAGGGGGCAGTAGGGCTGGAAACACCATATATTTT. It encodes CASSVGGSRAGNTIYF.

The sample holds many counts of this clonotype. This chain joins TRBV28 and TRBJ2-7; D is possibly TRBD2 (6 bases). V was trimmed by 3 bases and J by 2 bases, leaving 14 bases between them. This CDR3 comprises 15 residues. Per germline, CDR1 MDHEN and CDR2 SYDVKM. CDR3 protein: CASSFPGTSAYEQYF. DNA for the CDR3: TGTGCCAGCAGTTTTCCCGGGACTTCAGCCTACGAGCAGTACTTC.

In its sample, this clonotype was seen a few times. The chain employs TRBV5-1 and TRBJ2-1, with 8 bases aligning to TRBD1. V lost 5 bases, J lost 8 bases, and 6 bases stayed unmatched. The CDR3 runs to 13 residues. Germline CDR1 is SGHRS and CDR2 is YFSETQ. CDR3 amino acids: CASRTRTGYEQFF. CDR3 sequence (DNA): TGCGCCAGCAGGACTCGGACAGGGTATGAGCAGTTCTTC. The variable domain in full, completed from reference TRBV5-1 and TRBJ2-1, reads KAGVTQTPRYLIKTRGQQVTLSCSPISGHRSVSWYQQTPGQGLQFLFEYFSETQRNKGNFPGRFSGRQFSNSRSEMNVSTLELGDSALYLCASRTRTGYEQFFGPGTRLTVL.

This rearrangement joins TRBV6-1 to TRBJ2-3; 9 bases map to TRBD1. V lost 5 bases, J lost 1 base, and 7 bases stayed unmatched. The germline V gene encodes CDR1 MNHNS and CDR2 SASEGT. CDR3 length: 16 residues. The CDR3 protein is CASSYGTGRGTDTQYF. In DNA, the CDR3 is TGTGCCAGCAGTTATGGGACAGGGAGAGGCACAGATACGCAGTATTTT.

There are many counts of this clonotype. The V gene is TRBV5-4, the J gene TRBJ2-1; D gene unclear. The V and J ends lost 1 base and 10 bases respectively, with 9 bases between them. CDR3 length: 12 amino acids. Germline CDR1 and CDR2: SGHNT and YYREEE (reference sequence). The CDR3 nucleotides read TGTGCCAGCAGCTTGCCGGACGGGGAGCAGTTCTTC. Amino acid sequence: CASSLPDGEQFF.

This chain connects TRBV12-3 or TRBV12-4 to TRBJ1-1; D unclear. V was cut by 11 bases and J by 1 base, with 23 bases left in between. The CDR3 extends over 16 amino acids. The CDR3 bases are TGTGCCGTACCCCCCCATGGCGGGAGGGCGAACACTGAAGCTTTCTTT. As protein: CAVPPHGGRANTEAFF.

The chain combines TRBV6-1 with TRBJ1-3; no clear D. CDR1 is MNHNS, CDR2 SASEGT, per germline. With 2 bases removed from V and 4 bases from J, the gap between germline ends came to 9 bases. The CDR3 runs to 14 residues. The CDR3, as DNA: TGTGCCAGCAGTGAAATCGGGGAGGGAAACACCATATATTTT. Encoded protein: CASSEIGEGNTIYF.

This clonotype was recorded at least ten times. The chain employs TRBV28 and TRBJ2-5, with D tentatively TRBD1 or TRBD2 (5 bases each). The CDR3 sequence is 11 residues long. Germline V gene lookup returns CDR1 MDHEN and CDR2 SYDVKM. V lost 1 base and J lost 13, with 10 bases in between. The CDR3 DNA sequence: TGTGCCAGCAGTTTATCGGGGACCTCGTACTTC. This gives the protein CASSLSGTSYF.

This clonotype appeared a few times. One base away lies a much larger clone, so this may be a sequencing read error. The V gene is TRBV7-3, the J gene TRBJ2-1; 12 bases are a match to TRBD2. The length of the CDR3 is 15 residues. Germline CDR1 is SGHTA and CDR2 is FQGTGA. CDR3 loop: CAGSPSGREDNEQFF. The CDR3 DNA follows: TGTGCCGGCAGCCCTAGCGGGAGGGAAGACAATGAGCAGTTCTTC.

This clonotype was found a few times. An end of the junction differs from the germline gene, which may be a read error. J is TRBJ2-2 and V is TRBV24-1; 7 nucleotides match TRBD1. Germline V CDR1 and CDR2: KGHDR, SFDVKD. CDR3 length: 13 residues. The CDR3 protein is CTTGQATTGELFF. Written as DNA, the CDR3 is TGTACCACCGGACAGGCGACCACCGGGGAGCTGTTTTTT.

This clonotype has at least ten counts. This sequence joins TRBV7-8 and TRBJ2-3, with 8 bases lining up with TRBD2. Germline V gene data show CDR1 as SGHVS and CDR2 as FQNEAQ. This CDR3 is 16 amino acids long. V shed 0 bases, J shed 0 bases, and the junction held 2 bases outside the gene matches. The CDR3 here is CASSLAASGSTDTQYF. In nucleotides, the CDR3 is TGTGCCAGCAGCTTAGCGGCTAGCGGGAGCACAGATACGCAGTATTTT.

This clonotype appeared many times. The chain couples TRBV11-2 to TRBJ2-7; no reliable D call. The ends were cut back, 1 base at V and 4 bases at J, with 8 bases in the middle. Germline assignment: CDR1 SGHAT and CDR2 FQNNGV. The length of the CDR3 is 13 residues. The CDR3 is CASSLGRSYEQYF. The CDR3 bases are TGTGCCAGCAGCTTAGGCAGATCTTACGAGCAGTACTTC. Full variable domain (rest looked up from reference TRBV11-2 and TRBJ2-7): EAGVAQSPRYKIIEKRQSVAFWCNPISGHATLYWYQQILGQGPKLLIQFQNNGVVDDSQLPKDRFSAERLKGVDSTLKIQPAKLEDSAVYLCASSLGRSYEQYFGPGTRLTVT.